Each of the 9 T cell receptor beta chains below was sequenced from the same sample in a study of siplizumab effects on memory and regulatory T cells. TCRdb keeps only in-frame clones here, not all; method: immunoSEQ multiplex PCR. The sample contains tens of thousands of clones, roughly 94% of which appear only once. The sample was non-Treg CD4+ T cells sorted from blood. The receptor source for this set is a human donor in good health.

The V and J genes are TRBV9 and TRBJ1-4, with D perhaps matching TRBD1 (6 bases). The CDR3 runs 16 residues. The V and J ends lost 3 bases and 5 bases respectively, with 17 bases between them. Germline V CDR1 and CDR2: SGDLS, YYNGEE. The CDR3 protein is CASSGSTGTTNEKLFF. In DNA form, the CDR3 reads TGTGCCAGCAGCGGCAGTACAGGGACGACGAATGAAAAACTGTTTTTT.

The V call is TRBV6-1, the J call TRBJ2-3; D is undetermined. Trimming removed 4 bases at V and 5 bases at J, with 22 bases between. CDR3 length equals 17 residues. Germline V lookup: CDR1 MNHNS, CDR2 SASEGT. The CDR3 region is CASSANLPPGLGDTQYF. CDR3 bases: TGTGCCAGCAGTGCCAACTTACCCCCCGGGTTAGGAGATACGCAGTATTTT.

This chain links TRBV5-1 with TRBJ2-7, with 8 positions matching TRBD1. The length of the CDR3 is 15 residues. The germline gives CDR1 SGHRS, CDR2 YFSETQ. J was trimmed by 3 bases and V by 4 bases; bases with no gene match: 9. CDR3 residues: CASSPRGQEDYEQYF. Written as DNA, the CDR3 is TGCGCCAGCAGCCCGCGGGGACAGGAGGACTACGAGCAGTACTTC.

V is TRBV5-1 and J is TRBJ1-1, with D tentatively TRBD1 (6 bases). The CDR3 spans 15 residues. Germline assignment: CDR1 SGHRS and CDR2 YFSETQ. The V and J ends lost 3 bases and 0 bases respectively, with 12 bases between them. CDR3 protein: CASSSTGQMNTEAFF. In nucleotides, the CDR3 is TGCGCCAGCAGCTCCACTGGACAGATGAACACTGAAGCTTTCTTT.

This rearrangement joins TRBV9 to TRBJ2-1; tentative D call: TRBD2 (6 bases). V lost 0 bases and J lost 7, with 14 bases in between. The CDR3 contains 15 residues. CDR1 and CDR2 from the germline V gene are SGDLS and YYNGEE. The DNA for the CDR3 is TGTGCCAGCAGCGTAGAGGGAGCCGGGGGAAATGAGCAGTTCTTC. This codes for CASSVEGAGGNEQFF.

The rearrangement joins TRBV2 to TRBJ2-6; 12 bases match TRBD2. CDR1 is SNHLY and CDR2 is FYNNEI in the germline V gene. J gave up 2 bases and V 7 bases, and 12 bases lay outside the gene matches. The CDR3 sequence is 19 residues long. The chain's CDR3 is CASTLRAGTSGPGANVLTF. CDR3 sequence (DNA): TGTGCCAGCACCCTGAGGGCGGGGACTAGCGGGCCTGGGGCCAACGTCCTGACTTTC. Combining the CDR3 with reference TRBV2 and TRBJ2-6 gives the whole variable domain EPEVTQTPSHQVTQMGQEVILRCVPISNHLYFYWYRQILGQKVEFLVSFYNNEISEKSEIFDDQFSVERPDGSNFTLKIRSTKLEDSAMYFCASTLRAGTSGPGANVLTFGAGSRLTVL.

This rearrangement joins TRBV4-1 to TRBJ2-1; 8 bases are shared with TRBD1. The CDR3 consists of 15 residues. V lost 4 bases and J lost 8; bases outside the gene matches: 10. From germline, CDR1 is MGHRA and CDR2 YSYEKL. The CDR3 DNA is TGCGCCAGCAGCCGCACTACCGACAGGGGCTATGAGCAGTTCTTC. It encodes CASSRTTDRGYEQFF.

In its sample, this clone was seen once. The chain couples TRBV10-3 to TRBJ2-7; D perhaps matches TRBD2 (6 bases). Germline V gives CDR1 ENHRY, CDR2 SYGVKD. CDR3 length: 13 residues. Trimming cost V 6 bases and J 0 bases, with 9 bases left between them. The CDR3 nucleotides are TGTGCCATCAGGGAAGCGGGCTCCTACGAGCAGTACTTC. Protein product: CAIREAGSYEQYF.

The chain links TRBV27 to TRBJ1-1; D remains unclear. This CDR3 comprises 14 residues. V lost 3 bases and J lost 4, with 12 bases in between. CDR1 and CDR2 from the germline V gene are MNHEY and SMNVEV (reference sequence). In nucleotides, the CDR3 is TGTGCCAGCAGTTTCGGACGGACTTTCACTGAAGCTTTCTTT. The encoded protein is CASSFGRTFTEAFF.